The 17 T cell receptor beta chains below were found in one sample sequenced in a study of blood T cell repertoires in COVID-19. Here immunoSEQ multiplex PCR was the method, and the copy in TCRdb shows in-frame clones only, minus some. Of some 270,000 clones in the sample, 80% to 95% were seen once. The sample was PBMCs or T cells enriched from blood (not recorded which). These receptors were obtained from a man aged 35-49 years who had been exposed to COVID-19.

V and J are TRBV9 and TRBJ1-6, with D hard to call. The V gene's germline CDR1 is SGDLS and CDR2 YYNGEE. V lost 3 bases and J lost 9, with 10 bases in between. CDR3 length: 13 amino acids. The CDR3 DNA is TGTGCCAGCAGCGCGGTATGGAGTTCACCCCTCCACTTT. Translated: CASSAVWSSPLHF. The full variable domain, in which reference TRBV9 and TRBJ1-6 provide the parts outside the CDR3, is DSGVTQTPKHLITATGQRVTLRCSPRSGDLSVYWYQQSLDQGLQFLIQYYNGEERAKGNILERFSAQQFPDLHSELNLSSLELGDSALYFCASSAVWSSPLHFGNGTRLTVT.

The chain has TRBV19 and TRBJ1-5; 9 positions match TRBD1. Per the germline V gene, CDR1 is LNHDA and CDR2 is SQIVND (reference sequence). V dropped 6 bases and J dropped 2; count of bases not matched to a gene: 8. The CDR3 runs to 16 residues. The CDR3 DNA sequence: TGTGCCAGTAGCCTGAACAGGGGGCACGGCAATCAGCCCCAGCATTTT. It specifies CASSLNRGHGNQPQHF.

The CDR3 sequence: CASSQDPLAGIYEQYF. The DNA of the CDR3 is TGTGCCAGCAGCCAAGATCCACTAGCGGGAATCTACGAGCAGTACTTC. The J gene is TRBJ2-7, the V gene TRBV3-1 (or the pseudogene TRBV3-2), with TRBD2 identical over 10 bases. CDR3 size: 16 residues. Germline CDR1 and CDR2: LGHDT and YNNKEL (reference sequence). Trimming removed 0 bases from V and 3 bases from J; junction bases left unmatched: 5.

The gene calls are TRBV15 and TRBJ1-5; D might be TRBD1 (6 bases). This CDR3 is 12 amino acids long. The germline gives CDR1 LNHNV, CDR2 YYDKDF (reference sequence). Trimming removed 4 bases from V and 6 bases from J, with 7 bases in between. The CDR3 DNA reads TGTGCCACCAGCACAGGGGTTCAGCCCCAGCATTTT. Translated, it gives CATSTGVQPQHF.

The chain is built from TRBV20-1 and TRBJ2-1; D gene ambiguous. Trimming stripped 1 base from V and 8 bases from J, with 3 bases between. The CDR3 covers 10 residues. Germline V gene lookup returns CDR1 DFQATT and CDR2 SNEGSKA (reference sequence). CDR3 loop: CSARVDEQFF. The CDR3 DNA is TGCAGTGCTAGAGTAGATGAGCAGTTCTTC.

This CDR3 is CASRPPGRGHGYTF. The CDR3 DNA reads as TGTGCCAGCAGACCGCCCGGCAGGGGGCATGGCTACACCTTC. V and J are TRBV6-5 and TRBJ1-2; 8 bases agree with TRBD1. The CDR3 has 14 residues. Germline values: CDR1 MNHEY, CDR2 SVGAGI. The trim removed 6 bases at V and 6 bases at J, leaving 9 bases unmatched.

The CDR3 protein is CASSPLWGGDNTEAFF. CDR3 sequence (DNA): TGTGCCAGCAGCCCACTGTGGGGCGGGGACAACACTGAAGCTTTCTTT. V usage is TRBV11-2 and J usage is TRBJ1-1; the D gene is possibly TRBD1 (5 bases). Germline lookup yields CDR1 SGHAT and CDR2 FQNNGV. CDR3 length equals 16 residues. The V and J ends lost 5 bases and 2 bases respectively, with 18 bases between them. The full variable domain, with the rest looked up from reference TRBV11-2 and TRBJ1-1, is EAGVAQSPRYKIIEKRQSVAFWCNPISGHATLYWYQQILGQGPKLLIQFQNNGVVDDSQLPKDRFSAERLKGVDSTLKIQPAKLEDSAVYLCASSPLWGGDNTEAFFGQGTRLTVV.

For the CDR3, the DNA is TGTGCCAGTAGTATTCATCTATTCTCCGGGGTAGGACAGCCCCAGCATTTT. Its translation: CASSIHLFSGVGQPQHF. The chain combines TRBV19 with TRBJ1-5; D is undetermined. The CDR3 contains 17 residues. Germline V CDR1 and CDR2: LNHDA, SQIVND (reference sequence). Trimming stripped 3 bases from V and 7 bases from J, with 22 bases between.

This CDR3 reads CASSYSYQPQHF. In DNA form, the CDR3 reads TGTGCCAGCAGTTATAGTTACCAGCCCCAGCATTTT. This chain links TRBV6-2 or TRBV6-3 with TRBJ1-5, with D unclear. Germline V gene data show CDR1 as MNHEY and CDR2 as SVGEGT. The CDR3 consists of 12 residues. The germline V and J ends were trimmed by 3 bases and 7 bases, with 7 bases remaining between them.

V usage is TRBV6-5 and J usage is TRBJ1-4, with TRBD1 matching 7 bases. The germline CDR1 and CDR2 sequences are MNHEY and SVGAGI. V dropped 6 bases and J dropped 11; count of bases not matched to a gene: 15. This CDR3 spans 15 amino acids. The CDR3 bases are TGTGCCAGCAGCGACAGGGCCTTAACTTTGAGGAAACTGTTTTTT. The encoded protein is CASSDRALTLRKLFF.

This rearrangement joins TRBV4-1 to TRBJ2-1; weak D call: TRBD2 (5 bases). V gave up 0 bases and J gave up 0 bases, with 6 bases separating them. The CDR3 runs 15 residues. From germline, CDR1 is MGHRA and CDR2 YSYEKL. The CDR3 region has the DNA TGCGCCAGCAGCCAAGATGGGAGCTCCTACAATGAGCAGTTCTTC. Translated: CASSQDGSSYNEQFF.

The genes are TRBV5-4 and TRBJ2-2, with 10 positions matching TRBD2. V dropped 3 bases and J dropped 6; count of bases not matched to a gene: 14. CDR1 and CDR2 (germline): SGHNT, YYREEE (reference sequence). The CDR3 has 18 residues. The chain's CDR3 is CASSSQYSKREGPGELFF. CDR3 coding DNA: TGTGCCAGCAGCTCGCAATACTCGAAGCGGGAGGGACCCGGGGAGCTGTTTTTT.

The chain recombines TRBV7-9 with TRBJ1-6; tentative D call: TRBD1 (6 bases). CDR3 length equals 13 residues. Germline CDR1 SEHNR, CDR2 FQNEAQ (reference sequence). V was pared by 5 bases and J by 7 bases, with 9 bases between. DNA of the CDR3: TGTGCCAGCAGCGTTACAGGGAATTCACCCCTCCACTTT. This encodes CASSVTGNSPLHF.

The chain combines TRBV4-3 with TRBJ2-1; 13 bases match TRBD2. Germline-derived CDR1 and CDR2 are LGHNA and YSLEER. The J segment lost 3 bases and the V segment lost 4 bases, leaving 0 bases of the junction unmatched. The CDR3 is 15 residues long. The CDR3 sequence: CASSRTSGSYNEQFF. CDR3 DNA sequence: TGCGCCAGCAGCCGGACTAGCGGGAGCTACAATGAGCAGTTCTTC.

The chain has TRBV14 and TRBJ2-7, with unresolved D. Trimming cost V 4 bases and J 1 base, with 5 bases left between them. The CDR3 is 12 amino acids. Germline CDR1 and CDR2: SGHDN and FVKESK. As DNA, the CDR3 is TGTGCCAGCAGCCCCATGTCCTACGAGCAGTACTTC. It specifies CASSPMSYEQYF.

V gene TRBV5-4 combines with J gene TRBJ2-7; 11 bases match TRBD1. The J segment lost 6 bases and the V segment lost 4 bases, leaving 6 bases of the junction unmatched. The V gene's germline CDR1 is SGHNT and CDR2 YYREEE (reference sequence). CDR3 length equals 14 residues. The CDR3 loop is CASSPRTGGAEQYF. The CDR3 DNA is TGTGCCAGCAGCCCCAGGACAGGGGGCGCCGAGCAGTACTTC.

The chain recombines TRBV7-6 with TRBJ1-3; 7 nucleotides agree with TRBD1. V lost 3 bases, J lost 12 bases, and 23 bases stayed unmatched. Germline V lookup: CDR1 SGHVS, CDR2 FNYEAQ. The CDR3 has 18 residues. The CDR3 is CASSLSPTTGLSQSGIYF. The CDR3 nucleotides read TGTGCCAGCAGCTTGAGCCCTACGACAGGGCTCTCCCAGAGTGGCATATATTTT.